This T cell receptor (beta chain) was sequenced during a study of T cell changes during pregnancy in multiple sclerosis. Assay used: immunoSEQ multiplex PCR; TCRdb lists only in-frame clones, some missing. The table shows about 39,000 clones, with about 90% occurring only once. The length of the CDR3 is 14 residues. From germline, CDR1 is MNHEY and CDR2 SMNVEV (reference sequence). V lost 6 bases and J 6 bases, leaving 16 bases between the germline ends. The input for sequencing was CD8+ T cells from peripheral blood mononuclear cells, taken before pregnancy. The chain uses TRBV27 and TRBJ2-3; weak D call: TRBD2 (6 bases). The receptor was derived from a female donor with multiple sclerosis, enrolled in a pregnancy study. In DNA form, the CDR3 reads TGTGCCAGCAGCCGCGGGGCCTCAGGTGATACGCAGTATTTT. Translated, it gives CASSRGASGDTQYF.